The 14 T cell receptor beta chains below come from one sample, sequenced in a study of neurological immune-mediated disorders. TCRdb re-called the 5' RACE reads through MiXCR, storing one row per CDR3 protein. Here the sample spans tens of thousands of distinct CDR3 sequences, less than 4% being singletons. Sequenced sample: PBMCs. The receptors shown here come from a woman aged 45-60 years with multiple sclerosis.

There are many counts of this clonotype. The chain carries TRBV29-1 and TRBJ1-1; the D is unclear. Trimming removed 7 bases from V and 5 bases from J, with 11 bases in between. The CDR3 spans 11 residues. Looked up from germline, CDR1 is SQVTM and CDR2 is ANQGSEA. CDR3 in amino acids: CSATRGTEAFF. The CDR3, as DNA: TGCAGCGCAACACGGGGAACTGAAGCTTTCTTT.

On this clonotype: At one of its ends the junction is not consistent with the germline gene, which may arise from a read error. J is TRBJ1-6 and V is TRBV20-1; TRBD1 might be the D (5 bases). CDR3 size: 14 residues. Germline V gene sequence: CDR1 DFQATT, CDR2 SNEGSKA (reference sequence). This CDR3 is CSARDQGYNSPLHF. In nucleotides, the CDR3 is TGCAGTGCTAGAGATCAGGGCTATAATTCACCCCTACACTTT.

This clonotype has ten or more counts. The CDR3 DNA is TGCAGTGCTAGAGATTACAGGGGTGGGAGCAATCAGCCCCAGCATTTT. It is translated as CSARDYRGGSNQPQHF. The chain combines TRBV20-1 with TRBJ1-5; TRBD1 agrees at 7 bases. V dropped 0 bases and J dropped 1; count of bases not matched to a gene: 6. CDR3 length equals 16 residues. Germline-derived CDR1 and CDR2 are DFQATT and SNEGSKA (reference sequence).

This clonotype was counted at least ten times. The chain recombines TRBV29-1 with TRBJ2-1; D unclear. Trimming removed 4 bases at V and 5 bases at J, with 15 bases between. CDR1 and CDR2 (germline): SQVTM, ANQGSEA. This CDR3 has 14 amino acids. The CDR3 is CSVGRGNGNNEQFF. The CDR3 DNA is TGCAGCGTTGGGCGTGGGAATGGCAACAATGAGCAGTTCTTC.

This clonotype was found many times. The chain is built from TRBV20-1 and TRBJ1-1, with TRBD1 matching 7 bases. Germline V gives CDR1 DFQATT, CDR2 SNEGSKA (reference sequence). This CDR3 has 15 residues. The junction had 8 bases not matched to a gene; V was cut back by 0 bases and J by 4 bases. DNA of the CDR3: TGCAGTGCTAGAGATGCAACAGGGGTAGGCACTGAAGCTTTCTTT. Protein: CSARDATGVGTEAFF.

This chain joins TRBV7-3 and TRBJ2-7; 8 nucleotides line up with TRBD2. J gave up 4 bases and V 4 bases, and 3 bases lay outside the gene matches. CDR3 size: 13 residues. Per the germline V gene, CDR1 is SGHTA and CDR2 is FQGTGA. The CDR3 bases are TGTGCCAGCAGCTCCGGGGGGGTATACGAGCAGTACTTC. Translation gives CASSSGGVYEQYF.

The sample holds many counts of this clonotype. DNA of the CDR3: TGCAGTGCTAGAGATGGGCGGCCTTTAGGCTACAATGAGCAGTTCTTC. Protein sequence: CSARDGRPLGYNEQFF. The gene calls are TRBV20-1 and TRBJ2-1; D call uncertain. CDR1 and CDR2 (germline): DFQATT, SNEGSKA (reference sequence). The CDR3 runs to 16 residues. Between the trimmed V and J ends, which lost 0 bases and 3 bases, there was a span of 15 bases.

This clonotype was seen ten or more times. V is TRBV10-2 and J is TRBJ2-3; TRBD2 matches at 10 bases. Germline assignment: CDR1 WSHSY and CDR2 SAAADI. The junction had 8 bases not matched to a gene; V was cut back by 6 bases and J by 2 bases. The CDR3 is made up of 16 amino acids. This CDR3 is CASRIRLAGVTDTQYF. DNA for the CDR3: TGCGCCAGCAGGATAAGGCTAGCGGGAGTCACAGATACGCAGTATTTT.

This clonotype was seen ten or more times. The gene calls are TRBV7-2 and TRBJ1-3; tentatively, D is TRBD1 (5 bases). CDR1 is SGHTA, CDR2 FQGNSA, per germline. This CDR3 region has 15 residues. Trimming pared 4 bases from V and 0 bases from J, leaving 10 bases between. The CDR3 DNA follows: TGTGCCAGCAGCTGGGGGATTAGCTCTGGAAACACCATATATTTT. This sequence encodes CASSWGISSGNTIYF.

This clonotype appeared many times. DNA of the CDR3: TGTGCCAGTAGCGCGAGGGGCTACGAGCAGTACTTC. This encodes CASSARGYEQYF. V usage is TRBV19 and J usage is TRBJ2-7, with D perhaps assigned TRBD1 or TRBD2 (5 bases each). Germline CDR1 LNHDA, CDR2 SQIVND (reference sequence). This CDR3 is built from 12 residues. V was pared by 6 bases and J by 3 bases, with 9 bases between.

The chain carries TRBV5-6 and TRBJ2-1, with TRBD1 as a possible D gene (6 bases). The germline V and J ends were trimmed by 1 base and 0 bases, with 14 bases remaining between them. CDR1 is SGHDT, CDR2 YYEEEE, per germline. The CDR3 is 17 residues long. The CDR3 coding sequence is TGTGCCAGCAGCTTGCTACAGGGCCGAAGCTCCTACAATGAGCAGTTCTTC. Its translation is CASSLLQGRSSYNEQFF. Based on the CDR3 plus reference TRBV5-6 and TRBJ2-1, the full variable domain is DAGVTQSPTHLIKTRGQQVTLRCSPKSGHDTVSWYQQALGQGPQFIFQYYEEEERQRGNFPDRFSGHQFPNYSSELNVNALLLGDSALYLCASSLLQGRSSYNEQFFGPGTRLTVL.

In the case of this clonotype: One base away lies a much larger clone, so this may be a sequencing read error. The chain recombines TRBV11-3 with TRBJ2-2, with 10 bases aligning to TRBD2. Per the germline V gene, CDR1 is SGHNT and CDR2 is YENEEA. This CDR3 is 15 amino acids long. The DNA for the CDR3 is TGTGCCAACAGCTTACTAGCGGGAAGGACCGGGGAGCTGTTTTTT. This encodes CANSLLAGRTGELFF.

This clonotype was counted between two and nine times. The rearrangement joins TRBV20-1 to TRBJ1-1; 10 nucleotides agree with TRBD1. V lost 0 bases to trimming and J lost 3 bases; unmatched junction nucleotides: 13. Germline-derived CDR1 and CDR2 are DFQATT and SNEGSKA (reference sequence). The CDR3 runs 18 residues. The CDR3 sequence is CSARDPGQGWGWDTEAFF. CDR3 bases: TGCAGTGCTAGAGATCCGGGACAGGGGTGGGGATGGGACACTGAAGCTTTCTTT.

CDR3 bases: TGCAGTGCTAGAGTTCCCGGGACTAGCGGTCCTAGCGGGACAGATACGCAGTATTTT. This codes for CSARVPGTSGPSGTDTQYF. The J gene is TRBJ2-3, the V gene TRBV20-1; 11 positions match TRBD2. CDR1 is DFQATT and CDR2 is SNEGSKA in the germline V gene (reference sequence). V lost 1 base and J lost 3; bases outside the gene matches: 15. This CDR3 has 19 amino acids.